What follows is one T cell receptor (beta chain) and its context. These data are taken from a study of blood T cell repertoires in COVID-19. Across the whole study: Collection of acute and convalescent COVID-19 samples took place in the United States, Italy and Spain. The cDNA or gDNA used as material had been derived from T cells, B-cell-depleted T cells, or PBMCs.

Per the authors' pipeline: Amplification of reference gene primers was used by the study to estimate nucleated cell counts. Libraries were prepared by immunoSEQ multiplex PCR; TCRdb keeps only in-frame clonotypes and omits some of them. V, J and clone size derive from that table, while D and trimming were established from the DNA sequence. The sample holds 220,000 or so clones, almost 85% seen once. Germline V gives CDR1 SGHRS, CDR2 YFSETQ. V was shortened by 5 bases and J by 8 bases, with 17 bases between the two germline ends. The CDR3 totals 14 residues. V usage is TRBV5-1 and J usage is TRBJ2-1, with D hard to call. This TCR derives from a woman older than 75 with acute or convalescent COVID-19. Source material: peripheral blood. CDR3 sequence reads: CASRRQPEWYEQFF. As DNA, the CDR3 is TGCGCCAGCAGGAGGCAGCCGGAGTGGTATGAGCAGTTCTTC.